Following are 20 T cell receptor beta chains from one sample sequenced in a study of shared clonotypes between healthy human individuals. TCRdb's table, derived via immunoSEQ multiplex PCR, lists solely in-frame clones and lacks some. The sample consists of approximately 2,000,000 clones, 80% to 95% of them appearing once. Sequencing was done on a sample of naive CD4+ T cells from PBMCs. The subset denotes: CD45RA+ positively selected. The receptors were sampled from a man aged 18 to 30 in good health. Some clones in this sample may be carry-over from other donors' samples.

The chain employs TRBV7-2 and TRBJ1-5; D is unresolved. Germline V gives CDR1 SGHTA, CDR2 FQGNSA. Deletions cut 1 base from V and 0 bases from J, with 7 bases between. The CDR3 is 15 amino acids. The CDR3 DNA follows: TGTGCCAGCAGCTTAGTCGTCAGTAGCAATCAGCCCCAGCATTTT. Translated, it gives CASSLVVSSNQPQHF.

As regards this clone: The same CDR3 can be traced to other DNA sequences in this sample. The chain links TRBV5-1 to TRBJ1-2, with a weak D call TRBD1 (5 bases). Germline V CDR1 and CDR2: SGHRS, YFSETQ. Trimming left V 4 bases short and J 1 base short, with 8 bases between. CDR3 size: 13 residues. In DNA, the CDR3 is TGCGCCAGCAGCCCGGACAATAACTATGGCTACACCTTC. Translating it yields CASSPDNNYGYTF.

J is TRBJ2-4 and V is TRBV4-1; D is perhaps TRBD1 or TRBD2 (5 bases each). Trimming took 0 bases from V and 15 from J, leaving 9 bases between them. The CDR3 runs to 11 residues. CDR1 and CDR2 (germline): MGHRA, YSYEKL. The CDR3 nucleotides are TGCGCCAGCAGCCAAGAGGGGGAGAGGTACTTC. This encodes CASSQEGERYF.

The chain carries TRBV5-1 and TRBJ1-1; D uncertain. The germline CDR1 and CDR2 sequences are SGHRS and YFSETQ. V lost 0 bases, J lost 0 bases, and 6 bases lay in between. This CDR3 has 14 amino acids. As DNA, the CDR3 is TGCGCCAGCAGCTTGGAGCAGGTGAACACTGAAGCTTTCTTT. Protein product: CASSLEQVNTEAFF.

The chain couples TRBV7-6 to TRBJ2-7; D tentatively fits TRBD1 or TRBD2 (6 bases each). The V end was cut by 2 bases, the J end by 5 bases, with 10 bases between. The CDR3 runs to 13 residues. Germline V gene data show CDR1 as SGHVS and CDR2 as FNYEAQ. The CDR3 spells CASSLQGRNEQYF. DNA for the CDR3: TGTGCCAGCAGCTTACAGGGGAGGAACGAGCAGTACTTC.

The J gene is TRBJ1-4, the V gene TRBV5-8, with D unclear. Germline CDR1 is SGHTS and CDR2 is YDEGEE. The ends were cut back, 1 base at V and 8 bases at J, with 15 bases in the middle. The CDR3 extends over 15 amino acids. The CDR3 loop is CASSLKGSIWEKLFF. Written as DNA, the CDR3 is TGTGCCAGCAGCTTGAAAGGTTCCATTTGGGAAAAACTGTTTTTT.

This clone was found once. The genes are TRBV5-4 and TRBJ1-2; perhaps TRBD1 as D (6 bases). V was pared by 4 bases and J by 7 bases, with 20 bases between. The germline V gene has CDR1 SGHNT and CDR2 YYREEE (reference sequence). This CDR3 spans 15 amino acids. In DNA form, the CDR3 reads TGTGCCAGCAGCCTAAAGGCAGGGACACCCGGTGGCTACACCTTC. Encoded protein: CASSLKAGTPGGYTF.

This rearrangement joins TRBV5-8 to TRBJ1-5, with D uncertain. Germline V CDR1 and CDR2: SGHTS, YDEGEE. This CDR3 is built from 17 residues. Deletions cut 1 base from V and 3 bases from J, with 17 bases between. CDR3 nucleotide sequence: TGTGCCAGCAGCTTGTTGACCTCCCCGGAGGCCAATCAGCCCCAGCATTTT. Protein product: CASSLLTSPEANQPQHF.

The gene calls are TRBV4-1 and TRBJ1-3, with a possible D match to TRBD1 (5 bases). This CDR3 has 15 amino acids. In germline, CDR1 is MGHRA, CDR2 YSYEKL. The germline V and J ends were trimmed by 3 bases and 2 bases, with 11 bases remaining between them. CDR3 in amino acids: CASSHSETAGNTIYF. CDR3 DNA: TGCGCCAGCAGCCATTCGGAGACAGCTGGAAACACCATATATTTT.

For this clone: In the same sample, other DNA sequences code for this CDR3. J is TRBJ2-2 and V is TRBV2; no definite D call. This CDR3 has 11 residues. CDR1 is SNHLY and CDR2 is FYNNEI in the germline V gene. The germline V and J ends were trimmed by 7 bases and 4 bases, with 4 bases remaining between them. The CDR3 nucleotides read TGTGCCAGCAAGCGCACCGGGGAGCTGTTTTTT. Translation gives CASKRTGELFF. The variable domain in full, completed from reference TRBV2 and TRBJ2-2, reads EPEVTQTPSHQVTQMGQEVILRCVPISNHLYFYWYRQILGQKVEFLVSFYNNEISEKSEIFDDQFSVERPDGSNFTLKIRSTKLEDSAMYFCASKRTGELFFGEGSRLTVL.

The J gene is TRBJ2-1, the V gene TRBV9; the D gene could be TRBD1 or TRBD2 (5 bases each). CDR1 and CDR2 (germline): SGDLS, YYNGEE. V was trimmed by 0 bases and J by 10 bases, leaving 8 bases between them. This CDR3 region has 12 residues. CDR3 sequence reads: CASSVVGEEQFF. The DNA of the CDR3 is TGTGCCAGCAGCGTAGTGGGGGAGGAGCAGTTCTTC.

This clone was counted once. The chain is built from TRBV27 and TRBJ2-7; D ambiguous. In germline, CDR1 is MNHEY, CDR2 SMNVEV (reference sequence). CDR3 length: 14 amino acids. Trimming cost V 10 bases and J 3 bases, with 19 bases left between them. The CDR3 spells CATGPGGAHYEQYF. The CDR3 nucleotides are TGTGCCACCGGGCCGGGCGGAGCCCACTACGAGCAGTACTTC.

The CDR3 coding sequence is TGCGCCAGCAGCCGAGCCGGGACTAGCGGGAGGCGGGGAGGCGAGCAGTACTTC. Amino acids: CASSRAGTSGRRGGEQYF. The chain is built from TRBV4-1 and TRBJ2-7; 15 bases line up with TRBD2. Germline CDR1 MGHRA, CDR2 YSYEKL. The CDR3 is 18 amino acids. Trimming removed 4 bases from V and 6 bases from J; junction bases left unmatched: 13.

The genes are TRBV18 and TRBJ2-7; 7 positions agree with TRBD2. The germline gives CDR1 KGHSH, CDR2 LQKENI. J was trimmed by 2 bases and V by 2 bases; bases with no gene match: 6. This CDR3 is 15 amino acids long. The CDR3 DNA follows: TGTGCCAGCTCACCATCCAGCGGGACCACCTACGAGCAGTACTTC. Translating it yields CASSPSSGTTYEQYF.

The DNA for the CDR3 is TGTGCCAGCAGCTCCCGGGACAGGGGTTACACTGAAGCTTTCTTT. Encoded protein: CASSSRDRGYTEAFF. The rearrangement links TRBV6-1 to TRBJ1-1, with 10 bases fitting TRBD1. Germline trimming cut 6 bases from V and 3 bases from J; bases unmatched to any gene: 7. This CDR3 is built from 15 residues. Germline assignment: CDR1 MNHNS and CDR2 SASEGT.

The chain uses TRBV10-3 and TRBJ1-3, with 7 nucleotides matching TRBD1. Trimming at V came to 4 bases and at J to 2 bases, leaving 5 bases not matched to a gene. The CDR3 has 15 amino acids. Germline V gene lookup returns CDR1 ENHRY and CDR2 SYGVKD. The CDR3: CAISGTGVPGNTIYF. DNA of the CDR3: TGTGCCATCAGTGGGACAGGTGTACCTGGAAACACCATATATTTT.

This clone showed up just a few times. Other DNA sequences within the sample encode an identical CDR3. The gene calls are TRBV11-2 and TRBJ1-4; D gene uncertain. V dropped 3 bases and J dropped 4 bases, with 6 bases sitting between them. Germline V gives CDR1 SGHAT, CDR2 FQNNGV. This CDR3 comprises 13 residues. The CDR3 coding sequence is TGTGCCAGCAGCTTGGGCCGTAATGAAAAACTGTTTTTT. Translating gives CASSLGRNEKLFF.

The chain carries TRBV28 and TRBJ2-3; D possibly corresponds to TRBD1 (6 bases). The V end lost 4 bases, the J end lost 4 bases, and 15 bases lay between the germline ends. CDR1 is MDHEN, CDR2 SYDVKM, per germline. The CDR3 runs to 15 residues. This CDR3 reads CASSSTGIGADTQYF. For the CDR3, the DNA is TGTGCCAGCAGTTCCACAGGGATAGGTGCAGATACGCAGTATTTT.

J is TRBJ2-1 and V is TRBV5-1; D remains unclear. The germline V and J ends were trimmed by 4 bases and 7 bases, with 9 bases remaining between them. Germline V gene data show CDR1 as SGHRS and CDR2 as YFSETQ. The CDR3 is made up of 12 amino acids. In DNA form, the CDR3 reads TGCGCCAGCAGCATTGTTTCAAATGAGCAGTTCTTC. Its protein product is CASSIVSNEQFF.

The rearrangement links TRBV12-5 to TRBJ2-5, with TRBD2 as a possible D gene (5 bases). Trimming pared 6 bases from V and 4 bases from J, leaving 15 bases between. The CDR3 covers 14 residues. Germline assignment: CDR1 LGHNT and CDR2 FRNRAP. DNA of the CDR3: TGTGCTAGTGGACGTGGACGGGCGGGAGAGACCCAGTACTTC. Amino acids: CASGRGRAGETQYF.